This TCR beta chain was recovered during a study of blood T cell repertoires in COVID-19. Overall study context: The analysed material was cDNA or gDNA that came from T cells, B-cell-depleted T cells, or PBMCs.

From germline, CDR1 is LNHDA and CDR2 SQIVND (reference sequence). CDR3 size: 13 residues. V lost 3 bases and J 1 base, leaving 6 bases between the germline ends. The repertoire was sequenced with immunoSEQ multiplex PCR; TCRdb's copy has only in-frame clones and lacks some. The sample has about 120,000 clones, 70% to 90% seen once; the top ten hold around 0.81%. The chain employs TRBV19 and TRBJ1-1; D is undetermined. This TCR was sampled from a woman aged 45-60 years with active or convalescent COVID-19. The sequencing input was peripheral blood. The CDR3 sequence: CASSIFGNTEAFF. DNA of the CDR3: TGTGCCAGTAGTATTTTCGGGAACACTGAAGCTTTCTTT.